The rows below give T cell receptor beta chains drawn from one sample of a study of T cell changes during pregnancy in multiple sclerosis. Repertoires were generated with immunoSEQ multiplex PCR, while TCRdb's copy carries only in-frame clones and drops some. Of tens of thousands of clones in the sample, 90% to 95% are singletons; the top ten hold approximately 0.45%. This sample comprised CD4+ T cells from peripheral blood mononuclear cells, obtained in the second trimester of pregnancy. All receptors derive from a female donor with multiple sclerosis, enrolled in a pregnancy study. Each CDR3 is given with its conserved first and last residue. A D gene is named only where the DNA matches it firmly. Size tells how often a clone was seen (once, few, many) or the class of an expanded clone, and some rows leave it out.

D gene,V gene,J gene,clone size,CDR3 protein,CDR3 DNA
TRBD1,TRBV10-3,TRBJ1-4,NA,CAISEEDRGMEKLFF,TGTGCCATCAGTGAGGAGGACAGGGGGATGGAAAAACTGTTTTTT
NA,TRBV18,TRBJ1-1,NA,CASSPRQLPEAFF,TGTGCCAGCTCACCACGGCAGTTGCCTGAAGCTTTCTTT
NA,TRBV5-4,TRBJ2-7,NA,CASSLARGYEQYF,TGTGCCAGCAGCTTGGCCAGAGGGTACGAGCAGTACTTC
NA,TRBV9,TRBJ1-2,NA,CASTPGAAETFYGYTF,TGTGCCAGCACCCCAGGGGCGGCTGAAACTTTTTATGGCTACACCTTC
TRBD2,TRBV7-7,TRBJ2-5,NA,CASSSGGLAGDRRAQYF,TGTGCTAGCAGCTCCGGGGGCCTAGCGGGAGATCGTCGGGCCCAGTACTTC
TRBD1,TRBV6-1,TRBJ2-1,NA,CASRAGTGGYNEQFF,TGTGCCAGCCGAGCAGGGACAGGGGGCTACAATGAGCAGTTCTTC
NA,TRBV11-1,TRBJ2-7,NA,CASSLSDSTYEQYF,TGTGCCAGCAGCTTATCGGACTCTACCTACGAGCAGTACTTC
TRBD1,TRBV11-3,TRBJ1-6,few,CASSSRQGSYNSPLHF,TGTGCCAGCAGCTCTCGACAGGGCTCCTATAATTCACCCCTCCACTTT
TRBD2,TRBV30,TRBJ2-7,NA,CAGGFGTSGSDKQYF,TGTGCGGGGGGGTTTGGGACTAGCGGGAGCGACAAGCAGTACTTC
NA,TRBV19,TRBJ1-6,few,CASSPLGGNFNSPLHF,TGTGCCAGTAGTCCCCTCGGAGGGAACTTCAATTCACCCCTCCACTTT
NA,TRBV5-6,TRBJ2-2,NA,CASSLPFGELFF,TGTGCCAGCAGCTTGCCATTCGGGGAGCTGTTTTTT
NA,TRBV5-4,TRBJ1-4,NA,CARRGGGQKLFF,TGTGCCAGGAGAGGCGGGGGGCAGAAACTGTTTTTT
NA,TRBV4-1,TRBJ1-1,NA,CASSPLDPRGTEAFF,TGCGCCAGCAGCCCACTGGACCCGCGGGGCACTGAAGCTTTCTTT
NA,TRBV28,TRBJ2-1,once,CVSCRDSRFGEQFF,TGTGTCTCCTGCCGGGACTCCAGATTTGGAGAGCAGTTCTTC
TRBD1,TRBV19,TRBJ1-1,NA,CASRGGDRQQTADTFF,TGTGCCAGTAGGGGCGGGGACAGGCAACAAACAGCTGATACTTTCTTT
NA,TRBV11-2,TRBJ1-3,once,CASRQGVSGNTIYF,TGTGCCAGCAGACAGGGAGTAAGTGGAAACACCATATATTTT
NA,TRBV5-8,TRBJ2-1,NA,CASSLARGYEQFF,TGTGCCAGCAGCTTGGCAAGGGGCTATGAGCAGTTCTTC
TRBD2,TRBV11-3,TRBJ2-3,NA,CASSPGTRSTDTQYF,TGTGCCAGCAGCCCGGGGACTAGGAGTACAGATACGCAGTATTTT
TRBD1,TRBV6-5,TRBJ1-5,NA,CASRQDRAGNQPQHF,TGTGCCAGCAGGCAGGACAGGGCGGGCAATCAGCCCCAGCATTTT
TRBD2,TRBV5-1,TRBJ2-7,NA,CASSGSGTLYEQYF,TGCGCCAGCAGCGGTAGCGGGACTCTCTACGAGCAGTACTTC
NA,TRBV19,TRBJ1-1,NA,CASSIDGTKEAFF,TGTGCCAGTAGTATAGATGGGACTAAAGAAGCTTTCTTT
NA,TRBV28,TRBJ2-5,NA,CASSPPMGLTWGTQYF,TGTGCCAGCAGTCCCCCGATGGGACTCACCTGGGGGACCCAGTACTTC